This T cell receptor beta chain was captured by sequencing in a study of blood T cell repertoires in COVID-19. Study background: The origin of the acute and convalescent COVID-19 samples was the United States, Italy and Spain. PBMCs, B-cell-depleted T cells, or T cells were the source of the cDNA or gDNA that made up the material.

Study processing details: Estimates of nucleated cell counts were drawn from the amplification of reference gene primers. Data came from immunoSEQ multiplex PCR; TCRdb stores just in-frame clones and leaves some out. V and J calls and clone size are as listed in that table; D and trimming were resolved from the DNA. Here the sample spans about 24,000 clones, approximately 91% being singletons. The CDR3 totals 15 residues. Germline V CDR1 and CDR2: MNHEY, SVGEGT. Deletions cut 6 bases from V and 4 bases from J, with 18 bases between. The chain couples TRBV6-2 or TRBV6-3 to TRBJ1-2, with D perhaps TRBD1 (5 bases). Sequencing used peripheral blood. The clonotype originates from a woman in her 70s with active COVID-19. Here the CDR3 DNA reads TGTGCCAGCAGCCGCGACAGAACGTACGCCTATGGCTACACCTTC. Amino acid sequence: CASSRDRTYAYGYTF.